The 17 T cell receptor beta chains below were found in one sample sequenced in a study of shared clonotypes between healthy human individuals. Assay: immunoSEQ multiplex PCR; the TCRdb copy retains only in-frame clones and omits some. The sample has hundreds of thousands of clones; more than 95% are singletons. Sample: naive CD4+ T cells sorted from blood. Subset reported: CD45RA+ positively selected. The receptors come from a woman aged 25 to 39 in good health.

This chain uses TRBV18 with TRBJ1-4; 7 bases are a match to TRBD1. The CDR3 contains 16 residues. In germline, CDR1 is KGHSH, CDR2 LQKENI. J was trimmed by 5 bases and V by 3 bases; bases with no gene match: 9. The CDR3 DNA reads as TGTGCCAGCTCACCTTTACCGGGACAGAAGAATGAAAAACTGTTTTTT. Amino acid sequence: CASSPLPGQKNEKLFF.

The chain recombines TRBV15 with TRBJ2-5, with TRBD1 matching 8 bases. CDR1 is LNHNV, CDR2 YYDKDF, per germline (reference sequence). There are 16 residues in the CDR3. Trimming cost V 2 bases and J 2 bases; bases outside gene matches: 7. This CDR3 is CATSRQTQGAQETQYF. CDR3 sequence (DNA): TGTGCCACCAGCAGACAAACTCAGGGGGCGCAAGAGACCCAGTACTTC.

The genes are TRBV13 and TRBJ2-7, with TRBD1 matching 7 bases. V gave up 4 bases and J gave up 4 bases; unmatched junction bases: 7. The V gene's germline CDR1 is PRHDT and CDR2 FYEKMQ (reference sequence). The CDR3 consists of 14 residues. CDR3 nucleotide sequence: TGTGCCAGCAGCTCGGGACAGAGAGGGTACGAGCAGTACTTC. Protein: CASSSGQRGYEQYF. The complete variable domain, with remaining parts taken from reference TRBV13 and TRBJ2-7, reads AAGVIQSPRHLIKEKRETATLKCYPIPRHDTVYWYQQGPGQDPQFLISFYEKMQSDKGSIPDRFSAQQFSDYHSELNMSSLELGDSALYFCASSSGQRGYEQYFGPGTRLTVT.

This clone was recorded once. V gene TRBV30 combines with J gene TRBJ2-7; tentatively, D is TRBD2 (6 bases). V was cut by 5 bases and J by 3 bases, with 8 bases left in between. CDR1 GTSNPN and CDR2 SVGIG come from the germline V gene (reference sequence). The CDR3 is 11 amino acids. CDR3 in DNA: TGTGCCTGGGCGGGGAGCTACGAGCAGTACTTC. This translates into CAWAGSYEQYF.

The chain joins TRBV11-2 to TRBJ2-7, with D possibly matching TRBD2 (7 bases). Between the trimmed V and J ends, which lost 5 bases and 7 bases, there was a span of 18 bases. From germline, CDR1 is SGHAT and CDR2 FQNNGV. The CDR3 has 14 residues. The CDR3 here is CASSPRGGAGEQYF. The CDR3 DNA sequence: TGTGCCAGCAGCCCCAGGGGAGGGGCAGGGGAGCAGTACTTC.

This chain joins TRBV14 and TRBJ2-7; D not resolved. Between the trimmed V and J ends, which lost 6 bases and 5 bases, there was a span of 17 bases. From germline, CDR1 is SGHDN and CDR2 FVKESK. The CDR3 runs to 14 residues. CDR3 coding DNA: TGTGCCAGCAGTTCAAGGTATTGGGGTGACGAGCAGTACTTC. It translates to CASSSRYWGDEQYF.

This chain links TRBV29-1 with TRBJ2-1; TRBD2 agrees at 9 bases. The CDR3 has 14 residues. From germline, CDR1 is SQVTM and CDR2 ANQGSEA. V was pared by 3 bases and J by 10 bases, with 10 bases of the junction left unmatched. The CDR3 loop reads CSVDEGGRAVEQFF. CDR3 nucleotides: TGCAGCGTTGATGAGGGCGGGAGGGCCGTGGAGCAGTTCTTC.

The V and J genes are TRBV5-5 and TRBJ1-4; TRBD1 aligns across 8 bases. V shed 4 bases, J shed 7 bases, and the junction held 6 bases outside the gene matches. CDR3 length: 14 amino acids. The germline CDR1 and CDR2 sequences are SGHKS and YYEKEE (reference sequence). The CDR3 is CASSVGTGGEKLFF. The CDR3 DNA sequence: TGTGCCAGCAGCGTCGGGACAGGCGGTGAAAAACTGTTTTTT.

This clone was observed a single time. The chain recombines TRBV7-3 with TRBJ2-3; D may be TRBD2 (6 bases). The V end lost 1 base, the J end lost 1 base, and 9 bases lay between the germline ends. The CDR3 extends over 15 amino acids. Germline V gives CDR1 SGHTA, CDR2 FQGTGA. The CDR3, as DNA: TGTGCCAGCAGCTTAAGGGGGGACGGCACAGATACGCAGTATTTT. It codes for CASSLRGDGTDTQYF. The whole variable domain, remainder taken from reference TRBV7-3 and TRBJ2-3, is GAGVSQTPSNKVTEKGKYVELRCDPISGHTALYWYRQSLGQGPEFLIYFQGTGAADDSGLPNDRFFAVRPEGSVSTLKIQRTERGDSAVYLCASSLRGDGTDTQYFGPGTRLTVL.

The J gene is TRBJ2-2, the V gene TRBV2; D is ambiguous. Looked up from germline, CDR1 is SNHLY and CDR2 is FYNNEI. V lost 6 bases and J lost 0, with 11 bases in between. The CDR3 has 15 amino acids. Here the CDR3 DNA reads TGTGCCAGCAGCGGTTCGCCAGCGAACACCGGGGAGCTGTTTTTT. This sequence encodes CASSGSPANTGELFF.

The gene calls are TRBV6-5 and TRBJ2-7; 9 nucleotides agree with TRBD1. The trim removed 6 bases at V and 5 bases at J, leaving 8 bases unmatched. Germline CDR1 and CDR2: MNHEY and SVGAGI. This CDR3 has 14 amino acids. The CDR3, as DNA: TGTGCCAGCAGGACCGGGACAGGGTTCCACGAGCAGTACTTC. Translated, it gives CASRTGTGFHEQYF.

The chain employs TRBV6-1 and TRBJ2-1; D is ambiguous. The CDR3 sequence is 11 residues long. Trimming pared 6 bases from V and 13 bases from J, leaving 13 bases between. Per the germline V gene, CDR1 is MNHNS and CDR2 is SASEGT. The DNA for the CDR3 is TGTGCCAGCAGCGTCCGGCTAGAACAGTTCTTC. Protein sequence: CASSVRLEQFF.

Only one count was recorded for this clone. The chain carries TRBV5-1 and TRBJ2-4; D possibly corresponds to TRBD2 (5 bases). With 2 bases removed from V and 2 bases from J, the gap between germline ends came to 8 bases. The CDR3 has 14 amino acids. Germline assignment: CDR1 SGHRS and CDR2 YFSETQ. CDR3 protein: CASSFGNTKNIQYF. DNA for the CDR3: TGCGCCAGCAGCTTCGGGAATACCAAAAACATTCAGTACTTC.

The chain links TRBV19 to TRBJ2-3, with 12 bases that match TRBD2. The germline V gene encodes CDR1 LNHDA and CDR2 SQIVND (reference sequence). The CDR3 has 18 residues. V was pared by 3 bases and J by 0 bases, with 7 bases of the junction left unmatched. As DNA, the CDR3 is TGTGCCAGTAGTATTTGGGTGGGGACTAGCGGGAGCACAGATACGCAGTATTTT. It specifies CASSIWVGTSGSTDTQYF.

V gene TRBV27 combines with J gene TRBJ2-7; D is possibly TRBD1 (5 bases). The CDR3 has 16 amino acids. The germline V and J ends were trimmed by 6 bases and 2 bases, with 20 bases remaining between them. From germline, CDR1 is MNHEY and CDR2 SMNVEV (reference sequence). CDR3 in DNA: TGTGCCAGCAGCACTCTTGACAGAAGATCCGCCTACGAGCAGTACTTC. Translated: CASSTLDRRSAYEQYF.

The genes are TRBV7-9 and TRBJ2-3; 9 bases are shared with TRBD1. V trimming: 6 bases; J trimming: 4 bases; junction bases outside the gene matches: 11. The CDR3 has 16 amino acids. Per germline, CDR1 SEHNR and CDR2 FQNEAQ (reference sequence). In DNA, the CDR3 is TGTGCCAGCAGAAAGGGACAGGGTGCCGTTCCAGATACGCAGTATTTT. As protein: CASRKGQGAVPDTQYF.

The chain uses TRBV5-8 and TRBJ2-7; TRBD2 aligns across 7 bases. V was pared by 4 bases and J by 2 bases, with 9 bases of the junction left unmatched. Germline V CDR1 and CDR2: SGHTS, YDEGEE. The CDR3 runs 15 residues. CDR3 DNA: TGTGCCAGCAGCCTAATGGGAGGGCCAACCTACGAGCAGTACTTC. Translated, it gives CASSLMGGPTYEQYF.